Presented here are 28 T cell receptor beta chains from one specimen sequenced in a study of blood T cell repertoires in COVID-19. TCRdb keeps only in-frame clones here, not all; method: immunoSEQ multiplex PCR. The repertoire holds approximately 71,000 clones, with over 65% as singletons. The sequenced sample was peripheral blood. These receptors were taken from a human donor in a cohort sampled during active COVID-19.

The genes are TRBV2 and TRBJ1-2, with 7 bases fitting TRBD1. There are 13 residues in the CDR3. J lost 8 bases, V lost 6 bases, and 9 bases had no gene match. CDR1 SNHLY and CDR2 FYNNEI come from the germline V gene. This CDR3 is CASRVDRVSGYTF. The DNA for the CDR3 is TGTGCCAGCAGGGTTGACAGGGTCAGCGGCTACACCTTC.

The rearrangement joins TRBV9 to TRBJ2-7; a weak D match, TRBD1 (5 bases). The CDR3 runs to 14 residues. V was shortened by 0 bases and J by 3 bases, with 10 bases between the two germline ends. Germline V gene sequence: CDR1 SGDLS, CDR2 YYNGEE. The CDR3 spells CASSVGQGFYEQYF. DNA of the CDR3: TGTGCCAGCAGCGTAGGGCAGGGTTTCTACGAGCAGTACTTC.

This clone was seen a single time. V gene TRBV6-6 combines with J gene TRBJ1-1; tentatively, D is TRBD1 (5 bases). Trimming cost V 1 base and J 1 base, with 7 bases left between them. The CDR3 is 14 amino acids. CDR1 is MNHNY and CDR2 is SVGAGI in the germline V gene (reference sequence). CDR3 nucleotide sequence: TGTGCCAGCAGTTACTTAAGGGGGAACACTGAAGCTTTCTTT. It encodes CASSYLRGNTEAFF.

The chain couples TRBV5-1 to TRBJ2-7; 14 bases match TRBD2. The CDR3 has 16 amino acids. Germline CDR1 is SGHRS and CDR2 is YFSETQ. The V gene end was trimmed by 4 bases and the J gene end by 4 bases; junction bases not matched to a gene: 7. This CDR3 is CASSPRLAGGVYEQYF. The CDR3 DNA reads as TGCGCCAGCAGCCCACGACTAGCGGGAGGGGTATACGAGCAGTACTTC.

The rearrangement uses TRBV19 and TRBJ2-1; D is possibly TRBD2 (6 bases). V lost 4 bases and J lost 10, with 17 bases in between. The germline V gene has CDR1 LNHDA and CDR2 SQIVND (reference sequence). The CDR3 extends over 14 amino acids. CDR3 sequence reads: CASSTTRTTNEQFF. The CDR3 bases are TGTGCCAGTAGTACTACTAGGACTACAAACGAGCAGTTCTTC.

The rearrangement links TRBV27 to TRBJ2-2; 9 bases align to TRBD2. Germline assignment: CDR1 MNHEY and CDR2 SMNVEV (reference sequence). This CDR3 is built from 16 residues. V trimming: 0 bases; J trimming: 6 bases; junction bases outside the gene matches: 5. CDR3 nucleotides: TGTGCCAGCAGTTTATCCGGCGGGGGGGCCTCCGGGGAGCTGTTTTTT. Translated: CASSLSGGGASGELFF.

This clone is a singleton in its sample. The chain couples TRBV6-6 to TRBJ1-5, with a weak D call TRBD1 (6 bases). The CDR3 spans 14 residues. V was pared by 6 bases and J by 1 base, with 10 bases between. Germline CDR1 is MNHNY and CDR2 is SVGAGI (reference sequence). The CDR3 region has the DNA TGTGCCAGCAGACCTCAGGGGAGCAATCAGCCCCAGCATTTT. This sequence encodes CASRPQGSNQPQHF.

The CDR3 loop is CASSAQRQTNTEAFF. CDR3 coding DNA: TGTGCCAGCAGTGCTCAGAGGCAGACGAACACTGAAGCTTTCTTT. The chain joins TRBV2 to TRBJ1-1; D remains ambiguous. Per the germline V gene, CDR1 is SNHLY and CDR2 is FYNNEI. Trimming left V 4 bases short and J 1 base short, with 13 bases between. The length of the CDR3 is 15 residues.

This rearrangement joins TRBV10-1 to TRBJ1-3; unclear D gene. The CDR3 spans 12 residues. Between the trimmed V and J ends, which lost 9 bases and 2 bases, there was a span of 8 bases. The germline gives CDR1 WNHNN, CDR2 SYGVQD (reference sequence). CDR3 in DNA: TGCGCCAGGGGCCCGGCTGGAAACACCATATATTTT. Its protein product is CARGPAGNTIYF.

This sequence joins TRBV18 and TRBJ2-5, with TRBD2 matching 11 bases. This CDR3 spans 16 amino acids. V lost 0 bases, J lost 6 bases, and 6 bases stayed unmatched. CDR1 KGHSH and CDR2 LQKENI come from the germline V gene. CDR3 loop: CASSPPTTSGGKTQYF. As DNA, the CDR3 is TGTGCCAGCTCACCACCCACCACTAGCGGGGGTAAGACCCAGTACTTC.

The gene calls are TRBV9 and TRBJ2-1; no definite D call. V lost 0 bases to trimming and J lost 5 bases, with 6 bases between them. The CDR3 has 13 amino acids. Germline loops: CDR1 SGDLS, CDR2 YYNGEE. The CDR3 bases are TGTGCCAGCAGCGTAGGACAAGACAATGAGCAGTTCTTC. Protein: CASSVGQDNEQFF.

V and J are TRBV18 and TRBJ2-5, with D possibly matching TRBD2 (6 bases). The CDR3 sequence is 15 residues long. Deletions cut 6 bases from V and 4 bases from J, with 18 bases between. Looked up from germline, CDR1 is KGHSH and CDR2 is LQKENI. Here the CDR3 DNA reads TGTGCCAGCTCTCCCGAGTTAGGAGCGGGAGAGACCCAGTACTTC. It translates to CASSPELGAGETQYF.

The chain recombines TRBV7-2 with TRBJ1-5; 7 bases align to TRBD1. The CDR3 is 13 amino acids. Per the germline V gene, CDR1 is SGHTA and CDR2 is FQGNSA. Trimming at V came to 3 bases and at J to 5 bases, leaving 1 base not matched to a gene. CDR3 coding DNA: TGTGCCAGCAGCTTTCAGGGGGATCAGCCCCAGCATTTT. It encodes CASSFQGDQPQHF. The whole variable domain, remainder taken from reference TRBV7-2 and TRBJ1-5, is GAGVSQSPSNKVTEKGKDVELRCDPISGHTALYWYRQSLGQGLEFLIYFQGNSAPDKSGLPSDRFSAERTGGSVSTLTIQRTQQEDSAVYLCASSFQGDQPQHFGDGTRLSIL.

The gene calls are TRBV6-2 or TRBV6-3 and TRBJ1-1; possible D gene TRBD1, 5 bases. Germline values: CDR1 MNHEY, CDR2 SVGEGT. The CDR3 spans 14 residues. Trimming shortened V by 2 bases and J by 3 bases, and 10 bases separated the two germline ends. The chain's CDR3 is CASSYGGLHTEAFF. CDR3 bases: TGTGCCAGCAGTTACGGGGGACTGCACACTGAAGCTTTCTTT.

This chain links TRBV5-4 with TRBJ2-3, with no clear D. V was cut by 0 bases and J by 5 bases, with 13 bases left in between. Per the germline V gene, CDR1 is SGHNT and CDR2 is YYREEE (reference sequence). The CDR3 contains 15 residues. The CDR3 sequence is CASSLDWASGDTQYF. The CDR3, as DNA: TGTGCCAGCAGCTTGGATTGGGCATCTGGAGATACGCAGTATTTT.

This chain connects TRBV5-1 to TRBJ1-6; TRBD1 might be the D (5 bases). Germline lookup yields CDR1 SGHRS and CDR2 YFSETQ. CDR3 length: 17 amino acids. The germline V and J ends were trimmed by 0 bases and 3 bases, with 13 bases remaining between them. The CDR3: CASSLDGRDLYNSPLHF. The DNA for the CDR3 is TGCGCCAGCAGCTTGGATGGCAGGGATCTCTATAATTCACCCCTCCACTTT.

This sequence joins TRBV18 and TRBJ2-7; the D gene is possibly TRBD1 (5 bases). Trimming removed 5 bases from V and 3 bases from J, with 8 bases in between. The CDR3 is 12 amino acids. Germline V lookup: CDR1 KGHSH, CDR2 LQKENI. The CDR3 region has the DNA TGTGCCAGCTCAAGCGACAGCTACGAGCAGTACTTC. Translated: CASSSDSYEQYF.

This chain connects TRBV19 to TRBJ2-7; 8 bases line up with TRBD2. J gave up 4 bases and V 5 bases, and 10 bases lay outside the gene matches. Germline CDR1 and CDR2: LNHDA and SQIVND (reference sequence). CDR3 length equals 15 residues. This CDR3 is CASSVILADRYEQYF. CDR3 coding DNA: TGTGCCAGTAGTGTCATACTAGCGGATCGATACGAGCAGTACTTC.

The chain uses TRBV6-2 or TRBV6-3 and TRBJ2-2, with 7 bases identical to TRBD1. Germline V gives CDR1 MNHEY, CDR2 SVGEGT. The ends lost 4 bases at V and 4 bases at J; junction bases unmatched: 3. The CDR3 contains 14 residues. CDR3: CASSLTGVTGELFF. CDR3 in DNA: TGTGCCAGCAGTTTAACAGGGGTCACCGGGGAGCTGTTTTTT.

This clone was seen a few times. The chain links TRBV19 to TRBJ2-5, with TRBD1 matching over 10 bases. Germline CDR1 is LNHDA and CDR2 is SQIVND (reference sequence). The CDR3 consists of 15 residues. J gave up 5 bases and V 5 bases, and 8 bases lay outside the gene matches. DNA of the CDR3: TGTGCCAGTAGTTCAATCGGACAGGGGGTGGAGACCCAGTACTTC. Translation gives CASSSIGQGVETQYF.

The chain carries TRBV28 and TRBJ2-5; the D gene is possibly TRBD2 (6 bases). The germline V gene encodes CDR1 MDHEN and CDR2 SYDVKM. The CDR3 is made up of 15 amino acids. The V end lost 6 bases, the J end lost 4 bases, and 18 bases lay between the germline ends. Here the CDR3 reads CASSPSEGRRETQYF. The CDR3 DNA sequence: TGTGCCAGCAGCCCTTCGGAGGGGCGCCGAGAGACCCAGTACTTC. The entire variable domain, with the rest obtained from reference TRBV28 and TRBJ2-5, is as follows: DVKVTQSSRYLVKRTGEKVFLECVQDMDHENMFWYRQDPGLGLRLIYFSYDVKMKEKGDIPEGYSVSREKKERFSLILESASTNQTSMYLCASSPSEGRRETQYFGPGTRLLVL.

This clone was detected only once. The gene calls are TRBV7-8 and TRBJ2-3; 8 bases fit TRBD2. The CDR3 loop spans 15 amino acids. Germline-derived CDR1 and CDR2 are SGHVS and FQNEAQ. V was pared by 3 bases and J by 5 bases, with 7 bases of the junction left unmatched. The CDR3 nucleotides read TGTGCCAGCAGCTTGGGACTAGGAGTAGGAGATACGCAGTATTTT. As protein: CASSLGLGVGDTQYF.

CDR3 region: CASSVASGRANEQFF. The CDR3 bases are TGTGCCAGCAGCGTAGCTAGCGGGAGGGCCAATGAGCAGTTCTTC. The chain has TRBV9 and TRBJ2-1, with 12 bases identical to TRBD2. This CDR3 contains 15 residues. With 0 bases clipped from V and 6 bases from J, the junction kept 1 base outside the gene matches. CDR1 is SGDLS and CDR2 is YYNGEE in the germline V gene.

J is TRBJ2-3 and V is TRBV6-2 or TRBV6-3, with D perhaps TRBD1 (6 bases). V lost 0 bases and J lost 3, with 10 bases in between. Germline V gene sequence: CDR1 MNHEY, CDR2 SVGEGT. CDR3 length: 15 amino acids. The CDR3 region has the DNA TGTGCCAGCAGTTACTCCAGGGGCGCGACAGATACGCAGTATTTT. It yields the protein CASSYSRGATDTQYF.

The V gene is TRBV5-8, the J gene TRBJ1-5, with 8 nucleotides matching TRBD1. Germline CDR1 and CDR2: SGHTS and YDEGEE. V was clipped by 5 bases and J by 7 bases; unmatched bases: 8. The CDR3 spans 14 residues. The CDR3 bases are TGTGCCAGCAGACCACTACAGGGGGACCAGCCCCAGCATTTT. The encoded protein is CASRPLQGDQPQHF.

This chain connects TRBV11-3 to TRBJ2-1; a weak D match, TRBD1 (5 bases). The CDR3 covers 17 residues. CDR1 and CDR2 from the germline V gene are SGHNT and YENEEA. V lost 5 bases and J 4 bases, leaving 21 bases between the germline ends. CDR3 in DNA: TGTGCCAGCAGCCCGACCTGGACAACCTCTGGATACAATGAGCAGTTCTTC. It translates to CASSPTWTTSGYNEQFF.

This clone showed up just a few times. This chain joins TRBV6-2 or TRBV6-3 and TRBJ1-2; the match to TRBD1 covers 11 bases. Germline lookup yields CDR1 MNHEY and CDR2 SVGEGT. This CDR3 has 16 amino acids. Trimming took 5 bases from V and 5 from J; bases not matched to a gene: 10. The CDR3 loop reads CASSRTGGNPKYGYTF. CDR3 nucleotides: TGTGCCAGCAGTCGGACAGGGGGCAATCCAAAATATGGCTACACCTTC.

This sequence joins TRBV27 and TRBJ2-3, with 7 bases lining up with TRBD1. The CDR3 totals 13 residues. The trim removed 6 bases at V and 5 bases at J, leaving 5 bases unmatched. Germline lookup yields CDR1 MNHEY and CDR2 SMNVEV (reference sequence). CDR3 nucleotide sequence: TGTGCCAGCAGCCCCAGGGGGTTAGATACGCAGTATTTT. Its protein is CASSPRGLDTQYF.